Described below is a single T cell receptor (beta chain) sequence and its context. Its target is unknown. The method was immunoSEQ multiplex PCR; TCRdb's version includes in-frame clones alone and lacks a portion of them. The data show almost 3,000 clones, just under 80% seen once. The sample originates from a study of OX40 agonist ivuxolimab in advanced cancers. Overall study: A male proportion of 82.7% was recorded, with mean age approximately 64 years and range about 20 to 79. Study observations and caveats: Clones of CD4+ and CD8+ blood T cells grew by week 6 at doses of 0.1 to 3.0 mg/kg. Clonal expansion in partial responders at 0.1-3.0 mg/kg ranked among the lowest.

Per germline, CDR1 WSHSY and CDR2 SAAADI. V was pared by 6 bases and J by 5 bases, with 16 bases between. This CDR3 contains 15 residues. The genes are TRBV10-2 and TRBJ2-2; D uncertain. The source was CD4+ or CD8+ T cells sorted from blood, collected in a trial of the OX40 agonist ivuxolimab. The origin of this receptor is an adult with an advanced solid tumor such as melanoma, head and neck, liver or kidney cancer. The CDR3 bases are TGCGCCAGCAGCCCAACCAGGACGTTTACCGGGGAGCTGTTTTTT. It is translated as CASSPTRTFTGELFF.